One and the same sample provided the 7 T cell receptor beta chains below, sequenced in a study of cytomegalovirus exposure and HLA in healthy donors. PCR used 60 Vbeta primers and 13 Jbeta primers. Method: immunoSEQ multiplex PCR; TCRdb's copy keeps in-frame clones and lacks some. The table shows some 140,000 clones, with roughly 80% occurring only once. Material for sequencing was PBMCs. All receptors come from a female donor in good health and CMV-seronegative.

With regard to this clone: One junction end does not reproduce the germline sequence, and a read error may be involved. The genes are TRBV7-2 and TRBJ2-5; D not resolved. The CDR3 totals 14 residues. Germline assignment: CDR1 SGHTA and CDR2 FQGNSA. CDR3 in amino acids: CAGSLGTVQETQYF. DNA of the CDR3: TGTGCCGGCAGCTTAGGCACAGTCCAAGAGACCCAGTACTTC.

Regarding this clone: One end of the junction does not line up with germline, which may come from a read error. V and J are TRBV7-7 and TRBJ2-1; 9 bases are shared with TRBD2. CDR1 is SSHAT, CDR2 FNYEAQ, per germline (reference sequence). This CDR3 comprises 14 residues. The CDR3 loop is CASSLGLASDEQFF. The CDR3 nucleotides are TGTGCTAGCAGCTTGGGACTAGCTAGCGATGAGCAGTTCTTC.

The chain carries TRBV7-9 and TRBJ1-1, with a tentative D call TRBD1 (5 bases). This CDR3 contains 10 residues. The V gene's germline CDR1 is SEHNR and CDR2 FQNEAQ (reference sequence). V lost 10 bases, J lost 6 bases, and 9 bases lay in between. The DNA for the CDR3 is TGTGCCATTGGGGGGGCTGAAGCTTTCTTT. It specifies CAIGGAEAFF.

The chain couples TRBV7-9 to TRBJ2-1; 8 nucleotides line up with TRBD1. The junction had 12 bases not matched to a gene; V was cut back by 4 bases and J by 4 bases. CDR3 length equals 17 residues. CDR1 SEHNR and CDR2 FQNEAQ come from the germline V gene (reference sequence). CDR3: CASSSRTGKGSYNEQFF. DNA of the CDR3: TGTGCCAGCAGCTCCCGGACAGGGAAAGGTTCATACAATGAGCAGTTCTTC.

This chain uses TRBV28 with TRBJ1-1; D perhaps matches TRBD1 (6 bases). The V end lost 4 bases, the J end lost 5 bases, and 14 bases lay between the germline ends. CDR1 is MDHEN, CDR2 SYDVKM, per germline. The CDR3 spans 14 residues. CDR3 sequence (DNA): TGTGCCAGCAGTTCACGGACAGTATATACTGAAGCTTTCTTT. It yields the protein CASSSRTVYTEAFF.

The chain recombines TRBV4-3 with TRBJ2-3, with TRBD1 as a possible D gene (5 bases). Germline CDR1 is LGHNA and CDR2 is YSLEER. The CDR3 contains 16 residues. Trimming stripped 4 bases from V and 6 bases from J, with 20 bases between. CDR3 loop: CASSLSRTQPGDTQYF. CDR3 coding DNA: TGCGCCAGCAGCCTTTCAAGGACACAGCCCGGGGATACGCAGTATTTT.

The chain employs TRBV28 and TRBJ1-5; weak D call: TRBD1 (6 bases). Germline V gene data show CDR1 as MDHEN and CDR2 as SYDVKM. V lost 3 bases and J 5 bases, leaving 23 bases between the germline ends. The CDR3 covers 18 residues. The CDR3 region is CASSFLGGFSLPHQPQHF. The CDR3 DNA is TGTGCCAGCAGTTTTTTAGGGGGTTTCTCACTCCCTCATCAGCCCCAGCATTTT.